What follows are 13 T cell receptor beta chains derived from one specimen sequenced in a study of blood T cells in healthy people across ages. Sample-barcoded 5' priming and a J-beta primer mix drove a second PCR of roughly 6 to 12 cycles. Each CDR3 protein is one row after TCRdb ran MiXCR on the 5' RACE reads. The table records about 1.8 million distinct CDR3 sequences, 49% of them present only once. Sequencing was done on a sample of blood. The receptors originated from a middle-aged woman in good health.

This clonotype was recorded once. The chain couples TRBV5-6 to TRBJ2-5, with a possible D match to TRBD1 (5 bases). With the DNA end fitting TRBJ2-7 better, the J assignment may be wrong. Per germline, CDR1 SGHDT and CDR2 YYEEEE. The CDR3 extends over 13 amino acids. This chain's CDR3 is CASSLWGPLEQYF. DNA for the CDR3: TGTGCCAGCAGCTTATGGGGCCCTCTCGAGCAGTACTTC.

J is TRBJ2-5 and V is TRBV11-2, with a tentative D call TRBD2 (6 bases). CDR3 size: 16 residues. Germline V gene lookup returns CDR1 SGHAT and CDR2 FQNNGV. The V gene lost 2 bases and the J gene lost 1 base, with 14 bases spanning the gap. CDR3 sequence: CASSLIRRVPQETQYF. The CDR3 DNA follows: TGTGCCAGCAGCTTAATTAGGAGGGTGCCCCAAGAGACCCAGTACTTC.

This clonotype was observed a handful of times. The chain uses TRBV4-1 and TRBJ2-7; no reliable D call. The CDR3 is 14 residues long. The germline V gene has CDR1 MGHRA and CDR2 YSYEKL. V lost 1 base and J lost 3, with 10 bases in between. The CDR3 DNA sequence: TGCGCCAGCAGCCAAGCCGACACCTTCTACGAGCAGTACTTC. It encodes CASSQADTFYEQYF.

CDR3 bases: TGTGCCAGCAGGATGACAGGGGGCGGAGAGACCCAGTACTTC. Its translation is CASRMTGGGETQYF. This chain uses TRBV6-2 or TRBV6-3 with TRBJ2-5, with TRBD1 matching 10 bases. Trimming cost V 6 bases and J 4 bases; bases outside gene matches: 5. CDR3 length: 14 amino acids. The germline CDR1 and CDR2 sequences are MNHEY and SVGEGT.

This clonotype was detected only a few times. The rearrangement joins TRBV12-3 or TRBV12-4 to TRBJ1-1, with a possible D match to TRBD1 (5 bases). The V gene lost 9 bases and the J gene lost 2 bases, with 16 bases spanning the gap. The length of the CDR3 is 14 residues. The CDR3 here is CASSFQGGNTEAFF. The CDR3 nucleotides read TGTGCCAGTAGCTTCCAGGGAGGTAACACTGAAGCTTTCTTT.

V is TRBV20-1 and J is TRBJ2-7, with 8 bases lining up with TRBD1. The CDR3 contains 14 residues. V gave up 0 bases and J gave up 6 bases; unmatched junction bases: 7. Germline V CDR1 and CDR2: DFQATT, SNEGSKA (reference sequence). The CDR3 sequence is CSARDGTGFSEQYF. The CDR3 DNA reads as TGCAGTGCTAGAGACGGGACAGGTTTTTCCGAGCAGTACTTC.

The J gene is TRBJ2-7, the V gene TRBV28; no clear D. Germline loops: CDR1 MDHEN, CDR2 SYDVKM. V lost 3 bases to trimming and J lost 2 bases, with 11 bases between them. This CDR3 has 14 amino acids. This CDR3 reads CASSFSGETYEQYF. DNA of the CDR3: TGTGCCAGCAGTTTCTCCGGTGAGACCTACGAGCAGTACTTC. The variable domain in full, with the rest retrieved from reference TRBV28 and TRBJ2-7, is DVKVTQSSRYLVKRTGEKVFLECVQDMDHENMFWYRQDPGLGLRLIYFSYDVKMKEKGDIPEGYSVSREKKERFSLILESASTNQTSMYLCASSFSGETYEQYFGPGTRLTVT.

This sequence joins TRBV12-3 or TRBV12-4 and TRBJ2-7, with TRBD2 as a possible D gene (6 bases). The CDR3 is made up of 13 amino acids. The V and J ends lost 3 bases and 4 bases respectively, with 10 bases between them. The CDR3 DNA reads TGTGCCAGCAGTTTCATAGCGGAATACGAGCAGTACTTC. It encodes CASSFIAEYEQYF.

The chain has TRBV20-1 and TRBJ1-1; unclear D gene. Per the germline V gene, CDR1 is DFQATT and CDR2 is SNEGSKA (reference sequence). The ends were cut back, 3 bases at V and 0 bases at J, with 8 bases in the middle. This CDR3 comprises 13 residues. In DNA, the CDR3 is TGCAGTGCTAGTTCCCAGTTGAACACTGAAGCTTTCTTT. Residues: CSASSQLNTEAFF.

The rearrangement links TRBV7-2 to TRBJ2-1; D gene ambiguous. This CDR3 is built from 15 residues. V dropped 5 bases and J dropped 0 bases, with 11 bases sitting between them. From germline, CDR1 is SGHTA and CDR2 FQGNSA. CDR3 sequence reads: CASSQDFSSYNEQFF. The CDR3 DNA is TGTGCCAGCAGCCAGGATTTCAGCTCCTACAATGAGCAGTTCTTC.

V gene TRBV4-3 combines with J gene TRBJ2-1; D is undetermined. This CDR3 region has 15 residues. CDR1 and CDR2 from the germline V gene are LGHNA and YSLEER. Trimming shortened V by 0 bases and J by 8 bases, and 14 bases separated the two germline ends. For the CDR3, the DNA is TGCGCCAGCAGCCAAGATGGGAACCGACACGATGAGCAGTTCTTC. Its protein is CASSQDGNRHDEQFF.

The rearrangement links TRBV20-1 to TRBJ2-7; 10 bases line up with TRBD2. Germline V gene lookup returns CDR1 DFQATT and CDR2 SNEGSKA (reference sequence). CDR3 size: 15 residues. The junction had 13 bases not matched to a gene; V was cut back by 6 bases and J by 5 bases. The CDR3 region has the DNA TGCAGTGCCAAGGGAGCGGGGGGGTTCGGGGACGAGCAGTACTTC. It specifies CSAKGAGGFGDEQYF.

DNA for the CDR3: TGCAGTGCTCCCGTTACAGGGTTCCGAATTAACTATGGCTACACCTTC. Translation gives CSAPVTGFRINYGYTF. This rearrangement joins TRBV20-1 to TRBJ1-2; D is perhaps TRBD1 (6 bases). The length of the CDR3 is 16 residues. V was clipped by 5 bases and J by 1 base, with 20 bases between them. CDR1 DFQATT and CDR2 SNEGSKA come from the germline V gene (reference sequence).